The clone carrying this T cell receptor beta chain was recorded a few times. The antigen remains undetermined. Clones were read by immunoSEQ multiplex PCR, and TCRdb kept only the in-frame ones, dropping some. The sample holds about 92,000 clones; under 85% are singletons and the top ten take about 15%. These data originate in a study of graft-versus-host responses after intestinal transplantation. Across the whole study: Recipients were all induced with anti-thymocyte globulin, then given tacrolimus and steroids for about 3 years. General study points: The marrow of recipients harbored GvH clones, and ileum or blood showed some of them first.

The CDR3 contains 14 residues. Germline CDR1 is WNHNN and CDR2 is SYGVQD (reference sequence). The V gene end was trimmed by 3 bases and the J gene end by 2 bases; junction bases not matched to a gene: 3. The sequence was obtained from a human donor who received an intestinal transplant. The input for sequencing was unstimulated CD8+ T cells sorted from spleen or lymph node cells, taken before intestinal transplant. The chain couples TRBV10-1 to TRBJ2-7; 8 nucleotides match TRBD1. CDR3 coding DNA: TGCGCCAGCAGTGATTCGACAGGGGCCTACGAGCAGTACTTC. As protein: CASSDSTGAYEQYF.